Listed below are T cell receptor beta chains from one sample, sequenced in a study of shared clonotypes between healthy human individuals. Only in-frame clones appear in the TCRdb table, and some are missing; sequencing was by immunoSEQ multiplex PCR. The sample shows more than 2,000,000 clones, around nine tenths of them seen only once. The sequencing input was naive CD4+ T cells sorted from blood. The receptors here all came from a man younger than 35 in good health. CDR3s include the opening cysteine and the closing phenylalanine or tryptophan. A D gene is named only where the DNA matches it firmly. Expanded clones get a size class; other rows say once, few or many, or leave the size out.

clone_size j_call d_call v_call cdr3_aa cdr3_nt
once TRBJ1-4 . TRBV14 CASSRNRAGSEKLFF TGTGCCAGCAGCCGGAACAGGGCGGGTAGTGAAAAACTGTTTTTT
. TRBJ2-1 . TRBV7-8 CASSLKGNEQFF TGTGCCAGCAGCTTAAAAGGGAATGAGCAGTTCTTC
. TRBJ1-2 . TRBV19 CASSIGQTYGYTF TGTGCCAGTAGTATAGGACAAACCTATGGCTACACCTTC
. TRBJ1-6 . TRBV30 CAWSDLMGGNSPLHF TGTGCCTGGAGTGACTTGATGGGGGGAAATTCACCCCTCCACTTT
. TRBJ2-5 . TRBV19 CASSIEDRQETQYF TGTGCCAGTAGTATAGAAGACAGACAAGAGACCCAGTACTTC
. TRBJ2-1 . TRBV6-6 CASLNYNEQFF TGTGCCAGCCTCAACTACAATGAGCAGTTCTTC
. TRBJ2-7 TRBD1 TRBV28 CASSDPGQGISEQYF TGTGCCAGCAGTGACCCGGGACAGGGAATATCCGAGCAGTACTTC
. TRBJ2-1 TRBD2 TRBV11-3 CASSLGLAGGQNEQFF TGTGCCAGCAGCTTAGGATTAGCGGGAGGGCAGAATGAGCAGTTCTTC
. TRBJ1-2 . TRBV6-5 CASKHDVGKRSYTF TGTGCCAGCAAGCACGATGTGGGGAAAAGGAGCTACACCTTC
. TRBJ2-3 TRBD2 TRBV29-1 CSVHVLTSGRVTDTQYF TGCAGCGTCCATGTTCTGACTAGCGGGAGGGTAACAGATACGCAGTATTTT
. TRBJ2-7 TRBD2 TRBV18 CASSLGGANEQYF TGTGCCAGCTCCCTCGGGGGGGCCAACGAGCAGTACTTC
. TRBJ2-4 . TRBV6-1 CASSVPGVVKNIQYF TGTGCCAGCAGTGTGCCAGGGGTTGTCAAAAACATTCAGTACTTC
. TRBJ2-7 . TRBV5-1 CASSTWDGLSYEQYF TGCGCCAGCAGCACCTGGGACGGCCTCTCCTACGAGCAGTACTTC
. TRBJ1-6 TRBD1 TRBV5-4 CASSVRTGQRNSPLHF TGTGCCAGCAGCGTCCGGACAGGGCAACGTAATTCACCCCTCCACTTT
. TRBJ2-3 . TRBV28 CASSPPDQLTDTQYF TGTGCCAGCAGCCCCCCGGACCAACTAACAGATACGCAGTATTTT
. TRBJ1-2 . TRBV5-1 CASSLPQQGFGYTF TGCGCCAGCAGCTTACCCCAACAGGGTTTTGGCTACACCTTC
. TRBJ2-5 . TRBV11-2 CASSSPRGTETQYF TGTGCCAGCAGCTCCCCCAGGGGAACAGAGACCCAGTACTTC
once TRBJ2-1 . TRBV18 CASSPSGLNYNEQFF TGTGCCAGCTCACCATCAGGGCTCAACTACAATGAGCAGTTCTTC